This TCR beta chain was sequenced in a study of T-cell memory formation after mild COVID-19. TCRalpha and TCRbeta libraries used 5'RACE with constant-segment primers and UMIs. TCRdb ran MiXCR on the 5' RACE reads and lists one entry per CDR3 protein. The sample contains about 350,000 distinct CDR3 sequences, roughly an eighth of which appear only once. The sequencing input was PBMCs or a T cell subset sorted from them (not recorded which). This clonotype originated in a man between 18 and 35 years old who had mild COVID-19 (a few samples of this study predate the infection). Cell type and time point are not known.

Written as DNA, the CDR3 is TGTGCCAGTAGTATCCAAGGGGAGGCTCAGCCCCAGCATTTT. This gives the protein CASSIQGEAQPQHF. V gene TRBV19 combines with J gene TRBJ1-5, with D possibly being TRBD1 (5 bases). V shed 3 bases and J shed 6 bases, with 12 bases lying between them. Germline loops: CDR1 LNHDA, CDR2 SQIVND (reference sequence). CDR3 length equals 14 residues. The full variable domain, its missing parts supplied by reference TRBV19 and TRBJ1-5, is DGGITQSPKYLFRKEGQNVTLSCEQNLNHDAMYWYRQDPGQGLRLIYYSQIVNDFQKGDIAEGYSVSREKKESFPLTVTSAQKNPTAFYLCASSIQGEAQPQHFGDGTRLSIL.